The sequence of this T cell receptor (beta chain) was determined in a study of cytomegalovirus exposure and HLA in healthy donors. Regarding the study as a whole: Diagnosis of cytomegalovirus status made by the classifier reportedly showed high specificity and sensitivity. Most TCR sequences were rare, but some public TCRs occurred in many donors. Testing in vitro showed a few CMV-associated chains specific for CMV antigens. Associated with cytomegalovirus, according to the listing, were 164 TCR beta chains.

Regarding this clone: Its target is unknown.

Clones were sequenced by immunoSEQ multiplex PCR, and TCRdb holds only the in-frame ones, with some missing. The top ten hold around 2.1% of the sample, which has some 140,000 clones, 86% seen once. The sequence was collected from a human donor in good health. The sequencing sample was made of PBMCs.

The CDR3 loop reads CASSPGQISNQPQHF. CDR3 coding DNA: TGTGCCAGCAGTCCGGGACAAATTAGCAATCAGCCCCAGCATTTT. The J gene is TRBJ1-5, the V gene TRBV7-2, with a weak D call TRBD1 (6 bases). The CDR3 spans 15 residues. V lost 6 bases and J lost 0, with 12 bases in between. Germline V gives CDR1 SGHTA, CDR2 FQGNSA. Filled out from reference TRBV7-2 and TRBJ1-5, the complete variable domain reads GAGVSQSPSNKVTEKGKDVELRCDPISGHTALYWYRQSLGQGLEFLIYFQGNSAPDKSGLPSDRFSAERTGGSVSTLTIQRTQQEDSAVYLCASSPGQISNQPQHFGDGTRLSIL.